One sample yielded the 3 T cell receptor beta chains listed below, sequenced in a study of CD8 T cells in Susac syndrome (dated by TCRdb to about 2019). The receptor library was made with the immunoSEQ multiplex PCR assay. RNA was extracted using the RNeasy kit, and about 0.45 to 1 ug of the RNA was reverse transcribed with random hexamers. Through fastp at Q25 and MiXCR, TCRdb rebuilt clones from the public reads, retaining in-frame beta chains. Every distinct CDR3 protein forms one entry, paired with its most common genes and DNA. The sample table contains about 120,000 distinct CDR3 sequences; only one count was recorded for 92% of them. The ten largest clones add up to approximately 0.12% of the sample. Sequenced sample: CD8+ T cells from PBMCs. The receptors originated from a human donor in good health.

The CDR3 coding sequence is TGTGCCATCCAGGACGGTAGCGGGTACGAGCAGTACTTC. Its translation: CAIQDGSGYEQYF. The rearrangement uses TRBV7-8 and TRBJ2-7; 7 nucleotides line up with TRBD2. V lost 10 bases to trimming and J lost 4 bases; unmatched junction nucleotides: 10. Germline V gene data show CDR1 as SGHVS and CDR2 as FQNEAQ. This CDR3 region has 13 residues.

This clonotype appeared a few times. The genes are TRBV6-2 or TRBV6-3 and TRBJ2-7, with D unresolved. This CDR3 spans 16 amino acids. Germline loops: CDR1 MNHEY, CDR2 SVGEGT. V shed 6 bases and J shed 2 bases, with 20 bases lying between them. CDR3 protein: CASRSLTVANPYEQYF. The DNA for the CDR3 is TGTGCCAGCAGAAGCCTGACCGTTGCCAACCCCTACGAGCAGTACTTC.

J is TRBJ1-4 and V is TRBV20-1; D possibly corresponds to TRBD1 (5 bases). The V gene's germline CDR1 is DFQATT and CDR2 SNEGSKA (reference sequence). V was clipped by 3 bases and J by 7 bases, with 9 bases between them. There are 12 residues in the CDR3. CDR3 region: CSASLRVEKLFF. The CDR3 DNA reads as TGCAGTGCTAGTCTCAGGGTTGAAAAACTGTTTTTT.